One and the same sample provided the 9 T cell receptor beta chains below, sequenced in a study of T cell responses to AZD1222 COVID-19 vaccine. TCRdb's table, derived via immunoSEQ multiplex PCR, lists solely in-frame clones and lacks some. The data hold fewer than 130,000 clones, with around 96% observed a single time. The sample here was peripheral blood, taken on day 0 of AZD1222 vaccination. The receptors originated from an adult in good health.

The chain uses TRBV19 and TRBJ1-2; D unresolved. Germline V gives CDR1 LNHDA, CDR2 SQIVND (reference sequence). V shed 8 bases and J shed 0 bases, with 16 bases lying between them. The CDR3 is made up of 15 amino acids. This chain's CDR3 is CASHQSQRPNYGYTF. CDR3 in DNA: TGTGCCAGTCATCAAAGTCAGAGGCCTAACTATGGCTACACCTTC.

The chain couples TRBV4-2 to TRBJ2-1, with 14 bases matching TRBD2. The CDR3 totals 17 residues. Germline V lookup: CDR1 LGHNA, CDR2 YNFKEQ. V trimming: 1 base; J trimming: 6 bases; junction bases outside the gene matches: 5. The CDR3, as DNA: TGTGCCAGCAGCCAAGGGGGACTAGCGGGAGCGATCAATGAGCAGTTCTTC. It translates to CASSQGGLAGAINEQFF.

The gene calls are TRBV28 and TRBJ1-1; tentative D call: TRBD1 (5 bases). Trimming stripped 6 bases from V and 0 bases from J, with 11 bases between. In germline, CDR1 is MDHEN, CDR2 SYDVKM. The CDR3 contains 14 residues. CDR3 region: CASRRQNMNTEAFF. CDR3 coding DNA: TGTGCCAGCAGACGACAGAATATGAACACTGAAGCTTTCTTT.

The CDR3: CASSPGGDYGYTF. In nucleotides, the CDR3 is TGCGCCAGCAGCCCCGGCGGGGACTATGGCTACACCTTC. V gene TRBV5-1 combines with J gene TRBJ1-2; D unclear. Between the trimmed V and J ends, which lost 4 bases and 3 bases, there was a span of 10 bases. CDR1 SGHRS and CDR2 YFSETQ come from the germline V gene. This CDR3 is 13 amino acids long.

The rearrangement joins TRBV9 to TRBJ2-7; tentative D call: TRBD2 (7 bases). Germline CDR1 is SGDLS and CDR2 is YYNGEE. The CDR3 sequence is 13 residues long. V lost 2 bases to trimming and J lost 6 bases, with 12 bases between them. The CDR3 bases are TGTGCCAGCAGCGTCGGGGGGCCGGGCGAGCAGTACTTC. It codes for CASSVGGPGEQYF.

V is TRBV7-9 and J is TRBJ2-5, with D uncertain. V lost 5 bases and J 0 bases, leaving 4 bases between the germline ends. The CDR3 contains 12 residues. CDR1 SEHNR and CDR2 FQNEAQ come from the germline V gene (reference sequence). CDR3 in DNA: TGTGCCAGCAGCCCGTACCAAGAGACCCAGTACTTC. This translates into CASSPYQETQYF.

This clone has more than one count but fewer than ten. V gene TRBV7-2 combines with J gene TRBJ2-1; TRBD2 agrees at 15 bases. Trimming at V came to 5 bases and at J to 10 bases, leaving 6 bases not matched to a gene. The CDR3 extends over 15 amino acids. Germline values: CDR1 SGHTA, CDR2 FQGNSA. CDR3 in amino acids: CASSPGLAGGPEQFF. CDR3 nucleotides: TGTGCCAGCAGCCCAGGACTAGCGGGGGGGCCCGAGCAGTTCTTC.

J is TRBJ2-1 and V is TRBV19; 9 bases fit TRBD2. In germline, CDR1 is LNHDA, CDR2 SQIVND (reference sequence). The trim removed 10 bases at V and 3 bases at J, leaving 10 bases unmatched. The CDR3 runs 15 residues. CDR3 protein: CATGRSGGGYNEQFF. The CDR3 DNA follows: TGTGCCACCGGACGTAGCGGGGGCGGCTACAATGAGCAGTTCTTC.

In nucleotides, the CDR3 is TGTGCCAGCAGCCCAGGGGGTTATAATGAAAAACTGTTTTTT. Encoded protein: CASSPGGYNEKLFF. The chain has TRBV7-2 and TRBJ1-4; 7 positions agree with TRBD1. The trim removed 5 bases at V and 4 bases at J, leaving 4 bases unmatched. The germline gives CDR1 SGHTA, CDR2 FQGNSA. This CDR3 has 14 amino acids.